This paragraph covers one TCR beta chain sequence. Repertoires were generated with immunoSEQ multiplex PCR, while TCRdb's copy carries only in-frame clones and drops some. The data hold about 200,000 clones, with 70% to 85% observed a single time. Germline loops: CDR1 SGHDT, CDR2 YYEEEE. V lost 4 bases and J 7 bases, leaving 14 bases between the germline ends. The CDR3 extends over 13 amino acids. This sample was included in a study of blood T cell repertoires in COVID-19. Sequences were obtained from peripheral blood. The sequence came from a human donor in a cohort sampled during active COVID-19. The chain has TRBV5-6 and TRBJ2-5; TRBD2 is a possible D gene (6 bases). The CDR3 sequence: CASSLERRGTQYF. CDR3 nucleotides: TGTGCCAGCAGCCTCGAGCGGAGGGGGACCCAGTACTTC.